Listed below are T cell receptor beta chains from one sample, sequenced in a study of identical twins. Each CDR3 protein is one row after TCRdb ran MiXCR on the 5' RACE reads. The sample has under 350,000 distinct CDR3 sequences, more than 8% seen once; the top ten hold 6% to 8.5%. The same sample was also used in a study of yellow fever vaccine responses in identical twins.

Sequencing was done on a sample of CD8+ T cells sorted from blood. All receptors derive from a woman aged 18-29 years in good health. The conserved cysteine and the conserved F or W are not part of the CDR3 here. D genes are given only for firm matches.

D: -
J: TRBJ2-7
V: TRBV20-1
CDR3: SAREITGSGLSYEQY

D: -
J: TRBJ2-7
V: TRBV20-1
CDR3: SASLGGAPGEQY

D: -
J: TRBJ2-7
V: TRBV28
CDR3: ASRHQGEQY

D: TRBD2
J: TRBJ2-7
V: TRBV7-9
CDR3: ASSLLGSGSGTEQY

D: -
J: TRBJ2-1
V: TRBV7-9
CDR3: ASSASGLSSYNEQF

D: -
J: TRBJ2-1
V: TRBV19
CDR3: ASYWSGGDEQF

D: -
J: TRBJ1-4
V: TRBV12-3/TRBV12-4
CDR3: ASSVHRDFEKLF

D: TRBD1
J: TRBJ2-1
V: TRBV7-9
CDR3: ASSSRDRATYNEQF

D: -
J: TRBJ2-2
V: TRBV18
CDR3: ASSPVSYTGELF

D: -
J: TRBJ2-7
V: TRBV2
CDR3: ASSDPPRLPTSYEQY

D: TRBD1
J: TRBJ1-1
V: TRBV29-1
CDR3: SVAPGTVNTEAF

D: -
J: TRBJ2-7
V: TRBV12-3/TRBV12-4
CDR3: ASSLALIDHEQY

D: TRBD1
J: TRBJ2-7
V: TRBV5-1
CDR3: ASSLGVGGNYEQY

D: -
J: TRBJ2-1
V: TRBV3-1
CDR3: ASSQNQGIRNEQF

D: -
J: TRBJ2-1
V: TRBV29-1
CDR3: SAPGRNNEQF

D: -
J: TRBJ2-5
V: TRBV6-4
CDR3: ASSEVAGTGETQY